This paragraph reports one TCR beta chain. This record belongs to a study of blood T cell repertoires in COVID-19. The CDR3 extends over 16 amino acids. The V gene lost 5 bases and the J gene lost 1 base, with 17 bases spanning the gap. From germline, CDR1 is SGHDN and CDR2 FVKESK. As handled by the study authors: Quantification of nucleated cells was approximated via reference gene primer amplification. Here immunoSEQ multiplex PCR was the method, and the copy in TCRdb shows in-frame clones only, minus some. Clone size and V and J calls were adopted from that table, with D and trimming inferred from the DNA. Of about 150,000 clones listed, around 84% are singletons.

The sample consisted of peripheral blood. This chain connects TRBV14 to TRBJ1-1, with D perhaps matching TRBD1 (6 bases). This sequence originates from a woman aged 45-65 years with acute or convalescent COVID-19. The CDR3 DNA sequence: TGTGCCAGCAGCTCAAGACCTCAGGGGTGGAACACTGAAGCTTTCTTT. Protein product: CASSSRPQGWNTEAFF.